This T cell receptor beta chain was sequenced in a study of immune heterogeneity within non-small cell lung tumors (dated by TCRdb to between 2018 and 2020). In the study overall: By histology, a handful of squamous cell carcinomas, 9 to 11 non-squamous carcinomas and 1 tumor not otherwise specified were included. Whole-exome sequencing, RNA-seq and TCR beta repertoire sequencing were combined for multiple spatially distinct regions from each NSCLC tumor so that intratumoral immune heterogeneity could be examined. TCR repertoire analysis included about 57 tumor loci from about 14 patients, whereas transcriptome data included only approximately 48 loci from approximately 11 patients. Neoantigen binding to each patient's HLA alleles was predicted with netMHCpan-3.0 for mutant peptides of 8 to 11 amino acids.

A note on this clonotype: No cognate antigen has been identified for it. No base quality values were provided; no much bigger clone lies one nucleotide off.

Overall study results and their limits: Individual patients mostly had different high-frequency TCR beta clonotypes. A statistically significant but moderate positive correlation (R about 0.34) was observed between local T-cell repertoire clonality and local tumor mutational burden. Within a patient, the same dominant CDR3B clonotypes appeared at multiple loci, but different tumor locations also contained unique high-frequency clones.

Genomic DNA extracted from bulk tumor tissue served as TCR template, with about 0.6 ug gDNA amplified per sample. During surgery, several biopsies were collected from each primary tumor and placed as far from one another as possible within the tumor mass. The study cohort was described as untreated, and patients were newly diagnosed NSCLC cases undergoing curative surgery. Donors were fewer than 19 newly diagnosed non-small cell lung cancer patients undergoing surgery with curative intent. Resected tumor masses were reviewed by two independent pathologists. Only DNA and RNA samples of high quality went on to sequencing. The TCR beta CDR3 region was amplified with a multiplex PCR system whose first round ran for about 9 cycles using 32 V-gene forward primers and 13 J-gene reverse primers. A QIAGEN Multiplex PCR Kit was used for first-round PCR, and the primer sequences were filed in Chinese patent CN105087789A. Illumina universal primers were added in a second PCR round performed with the Phusion High-Fidelity PCR Kit. Sequencing of the TCR libraries was done on the Illumina HiSeq X Ten platform in paired-end mode with a 151 bp read length. As for how the authors treated the data: Cutadapt removed reads without multiplex PCR primers, PEAR merged read pairs, and MiXCR with default settings called CDR3 regions. Repertoire diversity was assessed by Shannon entropy, and clonality was calculated as one minus the Shannon entropy divided by the ln of the count of productive unique sequences. Dominant or high-frequency T-cell clones were defined as clonotypes at frequencies of at least 0.5%. TCRdb applied fastp at Q25 and MiXCR to the public reads, then kept only in-frame beta chains. Entries that share a CDR3 protein sequence are merged under the most common genes and DNA. V and J calls and clone size were set by TCRdb, not the authors. Counted in this sample were 3,000 to 4,000 distinct CDR3 sequences; over 30% of them appeared once. The ten largest clones capture around 14% of the sample.

Trimming removed 3 bases from V and 5 bases from J, leaving 17 bases between the germline ends. Including cysteine and phenylalanine, the CDR3 has 16 amino acids. Here the CDR3 DNA is all that survives: 48 bases in frame from base 1. CDR1 MDHEN and CDR2 SYDVKM are derived from the germline V gene. The chain uses TRBV28 and TRBJ2-1; matching of 6 bases hints at TRBD2 as the D gene. Sequencing used lung tumor tissue. The source is a man between 65 and 85 years old with non-small cell lung cancer. The nucleotides are TGTGCCAGCAGTTTTCTGGGGGGTAATGTCGACAATGAGCAGTTCTTC. This is translated as CASSFLGGNVDNEQFF. Full variable domain (CDR3 extended with the reference TRBV28 and TRBJ2-1 proteins): DVKVTQSSRYLVKRTGEKVFLECVQDMDHENMFWYRQDPGLGLRLIYFSYDVKMKEKGDIPEGYSVSREKKERFSLILESASTNQTSMYLCASSFLGGNVDNEQFFGPGTRLTVL.